A selection of T cell receptor beta chains follows, all from one sample in a study of CD8+CD57+ T cells in acquired aplastic anemia. Using its own MiXCR run on the reads, TCRdb lists one record per CDR3 protein. The table has 400,000 to 450,000 distinct CDR3 sequences, about two thirds seen once; the top ten hold 3.5% to 4.5%. Material: sorted CD4+, CD8+, or CD8+CD57+ T cells (not recorded which) from PBMCs. These receptors were obtained from a human donor in good health, serving as a control. CDR3s include the opening cysteine and the closing phenylalanine or tryptophan. D genes are given only for firm matches. Not every row has a clone size; where given, it reads once, few, many or a size class.

TRBJ2-7 . TRBV20-1 . CSARGTPVTGTYEQYF TGCAGTGCTAGAGGGACTCCGGTAACGGGTACCTACGAGCAGTACTTC
TRBJ1-2 . TRBV9 TRBD1 CASSRGDRAVYEYTF TGTGCCAGCAGTAGGGGGGACAGGGCGGTTTATGAGTACACCTTC
TRBJ2-4 . TRBV10-3 . CASSDQGGPVAKNIQYF TGTGCCAGCAGCGACCAGGGGGGGCCTGTAGCCAAAAACATTCAGTACTTC
TRBJ2-3 few TRBV7-6 . CASMGVEGDTQYF TGTGCCAGCATGGGGGTAGAGGGAGATACGCAGTATTTT
TRBJ1-5 . TRBV7-3 . CASSLTINQRTHF TGTGCCAGCAGCTTGACTATCAATCAGCGAACGCATTTT
TRBJ1-6 . TRBV5-6 TRBD1 CASSFSETGWNSPLHF TGTGCCAGCAGCTTCTCGGAGACAGGGTGGAATTCACCCCTCCACTTT
TRBJ2-7 many TRBV2 . CASIKDREYEQYF TGTGCCAGCATTAAGGACAGAGAATACGAGCAGTACTTC
TRBJ1-3 . TRBV7-9 TRBD1 CASSLGTGGEQYFF TGTGCCAGCAGCTTAGGGACAGGGGGCGAGCAGTACTTCTTT
TRBJ2-7 . TRBV2 . CAFQSLGTEAFFQHF TGTGCCTTCCAGTCCCTTGGCACAGAAGCTTTCTTTCAGCACTTC
TRBJ1-5 . TRBV9 . CASSLGRAGNQHKHF TGTGCCAGCAGCCTGGGTAGGGCGGGAAATCAGCACAAGCATTTT
TRBJ2-5 . TRBV20-1 . CSVVRRGNQETQYF TGCAGCGTTGTACGTCGCGGCAACCAAGAGACCCAGTACTTC
TRBJ2-3 . TRBV10-3 TRBD1 CASSEFTGTDTQYF TGTGCCAGCAGCGAGTTCACCGGGACAGACACGCAGTACTTT
TRBJ2-7 . TRBV10-3 . CAISESGRAYEQYF TGTGCCATCAGTGAGTCAGGGAGAGCATACGAGCAGTACTTC
TRBJ1-6 . TRBV20-1 . CSASLEGPSTPLHF TGCAGTGCTAGTCTCGAGGGGCCCTCAACACCCCTCCACTTT
TRBJ2-3 . TRBV19 . CASSISPGAADTQYF TGTGCCAGTAGTATCTCCCCAGGGGCAGCAGATACGCAGTATTTT
TRBJ1-1 . TRBV10-3 . CASSQTSMNTEAFF TGTGCCAGCAGTCAGACATCGATGAACACTGAAGCTTTCTTT
TRBJ1-1 few TRBV15 . CATSSRHTIDTEAFF TGTGCCACCAGCAGCCGGCATACAATAGACACTGAAGCTTTCTTT
TRBJ1-5 many TRBV7-2 . CASSETGRGNQPQHF TGTGCCAGCAGCGAGACGGGACGGGGGAATCAGCCCCAGCATTTT
TRBJ2-7 few TRBV19 TRBD1 CASSSDRGTYEQYF TGTGCCAGTAGTTCGGACAGGGGGACCTACGAGCAGTACTTC
TRBJ2-2 many TRBV12-3/TRBV12-4 TRBD1 CASSLVGTGEGGELFF TGTGCCAGCAGTTTAGTCGGGACAGGGGAGGGCGGGGAGCTGTTTTTT
TRBJ2-5 many TRBV7-2 . CASSPGSRLPETQYF TGTGCCAGCAGCCCCGGCAGCCGTTTACCAGAGACCCAGTACTTC
TRBJ1-1 . TRBV20-1 . CSARGARREAFF TGCAGTGCTCGAGGGGCGCGCAGAGAAGCTTTCTTT
TRBJ1-4 . TRBV9 . CASSDPRTSGGTNEKLFF TGTGCCAGCAGCGACCCCAGGACTAGCGGGGGAACTAATGAAAAACTGTTTTTT
TRBJ2-7 . TRBV19 . CASSTATPISSAQYF TGTGCCAGTAGTACCGCCACACCAATCTCCTCCGCGCAGTACTTC
TRBJ2-3 . TRBV7-2 TRBD2 CASSLGGGGTDSQYF TGTGCCAGCAGCTTAGGGGGGGGGGGGACCGATTCGCAGTATTTT
TRBJ2-2 many TRBV29-1 . CSVVNGGELFF TGCAGCGTTGTTAACGGCGGGGAGCTGTTTTTT
TRBJ1-4 many TRBV9 TRBD1 CASSEGAVQEKLFF TGTGCCAGCAGCGAGGGGGCAGTTCAGGAAAAACTGTTTTTT
TRBJ2-1 many TRBV5-1 TRBD2 CASSYGTSQYNEQFF TGCGCCAGCAGCTACGGGACTAGCCAATACAATGAGCAGTTCTTC
TRBJ1-2 . TRBV2 . CASSLEGLANYGYTF TGTGCCAGCAGTTTAGAGGGGCTAGCTAACTATGGCTACACCTTC
TRBJ1-4 few TRBV12-3/TRBV12-4 . CASRTADEKLFF TGTGCCAGCAGGACCGCCGATGAAAAACTGTTTTTT
TRBJ2-7 . TRBV12-3/TRBV12-4 . CASSLSSAGEQYF TGTGCCAGCAGTTTATCGAGTGCTGGCGAGCAGTACTTC
TRBJ2-7 . TRBV7-2 . CASSLTNYEQYF TGTGCCAGCAGCTTAACCAACTACGAGCAGTACTTC
TRBJ2-5 many TRBV7-8 . CATEGGQETQYF TGTGCCACCGAAGGGGGCCAAGAGACCCAGTACTTC
TRBJ2-3 . TRBV5-5 . CASSLAMAGDTQYF TGTGCCAGCAGCTTGGCTATGGCGGGGGATACGCAGTATTTT
TRBJ2-5 . TRBV7-6 . CASSVWDQPQETQYF TGTGCCAGCAGCGTTTGGGACCAGCCCCAAGAGACCCAGTACTTC
TRBJ1-5 . TRBV7-8 TRBD1 CASSLTGVVGQPQHF TGTGCCAGCAGCTTGACAGGGGTAGTAGGTCAGCCCCAGCATTTT
TRBJ2-2 . TRBV7-2 . CASSLMGSRGTLFF TGTGCCAGCAGTTTGATGGGGAGCCGGGGCACGCTGTTTTTT
TRBJ1-2 many TRBV6-1 . CASSESNTYGYTF TGTGCCAGCAGTGAGAGTAACACCTATGGCTACACCTTC
TRBJ2-7 . TRBV6-2/TRBV6-3 TRBD2 CASILSPSGGYEQYF TGTGCCAGCATATTATCTCCTAGCGGGGGATACGAGCAGTACTTC
TRBJ1-1 . TRBV24-1 . CASSGSGQGTEAFF TGTGCCAGCAGTGGTTCAGGACAAGGCACCGAAGCTTTCTTT
TRBJ1-5 many TRBV6-5 TRBD1 CASSENGQAFNQPQHF TGTGCCAGCAGTGAAAATGGACAGGCCTTCAATCAGCCCCAGCATTTT
TRBJ2-7 . TRBV12-3/TRBV12-4 . CASSAGGAGSYEQYF TGCGCCAGCAGCGCCGGCGGGGCAGGATCCTACGAGCAGTACTTC
TRBJ1-3 . TRBV7-6 . CASSRGPSKGYTFIYF TGTGCCAGCAGCCGGGGGCCTTCCAAAGGCTACACCTTCATATATTTT
TRBJ2-5 once TRBV7-2 TRBD2 CASSLPSGADTQYF TGTGCCAGCAGCTTACCTAGCGGTGCAGATACGCAGTATTTC
TRBJ2-7 . TRBV7-2 . CASKAGGAYEKYF TGTGCCAGCAAAGCCGGGGGCGCGTACGAGAAGTACTTC
TRBJ1-2 . TRBV7-2 . CASSFTAGSGYGYTF TGCGCCAGCAGCTTCACCGCAGGGTCCGGCTATGGCTACACCTTC
TRBJ1-4 . TRBV5-1 TRBD1 CASSLAGQVNEKLFF TGCGCCAGCAGCTTGGCCGGACAGGTGAACGAAAAACTGTTTTTT
TRBJ2-7 . TRBV7-9 . CASSLGFGGGSEQYF TGTGCCAGCAGCCTAGGCTTTGGCGGGGGCTCCGAGCAGTACTTC
TRBJ1-5 . TRBV19 . CASSPRTFSRSFF TGTGCCAGTAGTCCCCGGACATTCTCCAGAAGCTTTTTT
TRBJ2-5 few TRBV29-1 TRBD2 CSGRAGGSGGQETQYF TGCAGCGGTCGGGCAGGGGGTAGCGGGGGGCAAGAGACCCAGTACTTC
TRBJ2-7 . TRBV12-5 TRBD1 CASGWEGQGDYEQYF TGTGCTAGTGGCTGGGAGGGACAGGGGGACTACGAGCAGTACTTC